These 26 T cell receptor beta chains originate from one sample sequenced in a study of cytomegalovirus exposure and HLA in healthy donors. The PCR used 60 Vbeta and 13 Jbeta primers. Repertoires were generated with immunoSEQ multiplex PCR, while TCRdb's copy carries only in-frame clones and drops some. The sample shows 95,000 to 100,000 clones, 65% to 80% of them seen only once. Material for sequencing was PBMCs. These receptors were taken from a man aged 45-65 years in good health and CMV-seronegative.

This rearrangement joins TRBV4-3 to TRBJ2-7; the match to TRBD2 covers 9 bases. The germline CDR1 and CDR2 sequences are LGHNA and YSLEER. The CDR3 is 15 residues long. The trim removed 2 bases at V and 5 bases at J, leaving 7 bases unmatched. The CDR3 region has the DNA TGCGCCAGCAGCCAAAGCGGGGCGGGAGGGGACGAGCAGTACTTC. Amino acid sequence: CASSQSGAGGDEQYF.

V usage is TRBV6-5 and J usage is TRBJ1-2; no reliable D call. Germline V lookup: CDR1 MNHEY, CDR2 SVGAGI. The V end was cut by 5 bases, the J end by 4 bases, with 11 bases between. This CDR3 is built from 13 residues. Written as DNA, the CDR3 is TGTGCCAGCAGTCGCGGCCTTCTCTATGGCTACACCTTC. Amino acids: CASSRGLLYGYTF.

The CDR3 loop reads CASGGGSTDTQYF. CDR3 in DNA: TGTGCCAGCGGCGGGGGGAGCACAGATACGCAGTATTTT. The chain employs TRBV6-1 and TRBJ2-3; 8 nucleotides line up with TRBD2. Losses at the gene ends were 8 bases for V and 0 bases for J; bases not matched to a gene: 1. CDR3 size: 13 residues. The germline CDR1 and CDR2 sequences are MNHNS and SASEGT.

DNA of the CDR3: TGCAGTGCCTCTCTAGTCCATGAGCAGTTCTTC. Residues: CSASLVHEQFF. This rearrangement joins TRBV20-1 to TRBJ2-1; no reliable D call. The V and J ends lost 6 bases and 8 bases respectively, with 11 bases between them. This CDR3 contains 11 residues. Germline V gives CDR1 DFQATT, CDR2 SNEGSKA (reference sequence).

The gene calls are TRBV6-4 and TRBJ2-6, with D perhaps matching TRBD2 (6 bases). The CDR3 loop spans 15 amino acids. Looked up from germline, CDR1 is MRHNA and CDR2 is SNTAGT. V was cut by 5 bases and J by 0 bases, with 8 bases left in between. CDR3 loop: CASSKEGSGANVLTF. As DNA, the CDR3 is TGTGCCAGCAGTAAGGAGGGCTCTGGGGCCAACGTCCTGACTTTC.

The chain combines TRBV19 with TRBJ1-5, with 7 bases fitting TRBD1. This CDR3 has 15 residues. CDR1 is LNHDA, CDR2 SQIVND, per germline (reference sequence). Losses at the gene ends were 4 bases for V and 1 base for J; bases not matched to a gene: 4. The CDR3 DNA reads TGTGCCAGTAGTAGGGACAGAATAAGCAATCAGCCCCAGCATTTT. Amino acid sequence: CASSRDRISNQPQHF.

This rearrangement joins TRBV4-1 to TRBJ2-6, with TRBD2 matching over 12 bases. V trimming: 4 bases; J trimming: 0 bases; junction bases outside the gene matches: 7. This CDR3 is built from 19 residues. Germline V gives CDR1 MGHRA, CDR2 YSYEKL. CDR3 in amino acids: CASSLGTSGPISGANVLTF. In nucleotides, the CDR3 is TGCGCCAGCAGCCTCGGGACTAGCGGGCCTATCTCTGGGGCCAACGTCCTGACTTTC.

V is TRBV6-1 and J is TRBJ2-3; TRBD2 aligns across 7 bases. CDR3 length: 13 residues. Germline V lookup: CDR1 MNHNS, CDR2 SASEGT. V lost 8 bases, J lost 4 bases, and 6 bases stayed unmatched. The CDR3 DNA reads TGTGCCAGCCTGGCGGGAGCTTCAGATACGCAGTATTTT. Translated, it gives CASLAGASDTQYF.

The chain recombines TRBV27 with TRBJ2-7; D is undetermined. The CDR3 loop spans 15 amino acids. The germline V gene encodes CDR1 MNHEY and CDR2 SMNVEV (reference sequence). Trimming shortened V by 6 bases and J by 4 bases, and 19 bases separated the two germline ends. CDR3 sequence reads: CASSPQAGPTYEQYF. The CDR3 coding sequence is TGTGCCAGCAGCCCCCAGGCTGGGCCCACGTACGAGCAGTACTTC.

This clone has only a few counts. The rearrangement joins TRBV5-1 to TRBJ1-2; D gene uncertain. Germline V gene sequence: CDR1 SGHRS, CDR2 YFSETQ. Trimming took off 1 base at V and 7 bases at J, with 20 bases between the two ends. The CDR3 runs to 16 residues. The CDR3: CASSLRISETAAGYTF. The DNA of the CDR3 is TGCGCCAGCAGCTTGCGGATTAGTGAGACGGCGGCTGGCTACACCTTC.

This clone was detected only a few times. V gene TRBV6-1 combines with J gene TRBJ2-7; tentative D call: TRBD1 (5 bases). The CDR3 has 14 residues. The germline V gene encodes CDR1 MNHNS and CDR2 SASEGT. V lost 6 bases, J lost 6 bases, and 18 bases lay in between. CDR3 in amino acids: CASRRQGAPAEQYF. The DNA for the CDR3 is TGTGCCAGCAGGAGACAAGGGGCGCCGGCCGAGCAGTACTTC.

This chain uses TRBV11-2 with TRBJ2-3, with TRBD2 identical over 9 bases. Germline loops: CDR1 SGHAT, CDR2 FQNNGV. The length of the CDR3 is 19 residues. Trimming took 1 base from V and 4 from J; bases not matched to a gene: 15. The CDR3 nucleotides read TGTGCCAGCAGCTTAGTAGCCCTAGCGGGATCGTATTGGGCAGATACGCAGTATTTT. Translation gives CASSLVALAGSYWADTQYF.

V usage is TRBV19 and J usage is TRBJ1-5, with D tentatively TRBD1 (6 bases). The germline gives CDR1 LNHDA, CDR2 SQIVND (reference sequence). This CDR3 has 14 residues. Trimming removed 3 bases at V and 2 bases at J, with 8 bases between. The CDR3 is CASSIRQGNQPQHF. The CDR3 DNA reads TGTGCCAGTAGTATTCGACAGGGCAATCAGCCCCAGCATTTT.

V is TRBV19 and J is TRBJ1-6; D is possibly TRBD1 (6 bases). V was pared by 4 bases and J by 10 bases, with 14 bases between. This CDR3 spans 14 amino acids. CDR1 and CDR2 from the germline V gene are LNHDA and SQIVND (reference sequence). The DNA for the CDR3 is TGTGCCAGTAGTACGACAGGTCCGGTATCACCCCTCCACTTT. Protein product: CASSTTGPVSPLHF.

The sample holds many counts of this clone. The chain carries TRBV2 and TRBJ2-1, with TRBD2 identical over 7 bases. The CDR3 loop spans 15 amino acids. V was clipped by 7 bases and J by 13 bases; unmatched bases: 19. CDR1 is SNHLY and CDR2 is FYNNEI in the germline V gene. The CDR3 loop reads CASMGGWGRGGKQFF. CDR3 nucleotide sequence: TGTGCCAGCATGGGGGGGTGGGGCCGGGGAGGAAAACAGTTCTTC.

The rearrangement uses TRBV7-9 and TRBJ2-7, with 8 bases that match TRBD1. CDR1 SEHNR and CDR2 FQNEAQ come from the germline V gene (reference sequence). CDR3 length equals 14 residues. With 5 bases clipped from V and 6 bases from J, the junction kept 9 bases outside the gene matches. The CDR3 loop is CASSPDRVLGEQYF. Written as DNA, the CDR3 is TGTGCCAGCAGCCCGGACAGGGTCTTAGGCGAGCAGTACTTC. The full variable domain, its missing parts supplied by reference TRBV7-9 and TRBJ2-7, is DTGVSQNPRHKITKRGQNVTFRCDPISEHNRLYWYRQTLGQGPEFLTYFQNEAQLEKSRLLSDRFSAERPKGSFSTLEIQRTEQGDSAMYLCASSPDRVLGEQYFGPGTRLTVT.

The chain combines TRBV10-2 with TRBJ2-7; 8 nucleotides align to TRBD1. The CDR3 is made up of 15 amino acids. Germline loops: CDR1 WSHSY, CDR2 SAAADI. The J segment lost 0 bases and the V segment lost 6 bases, leaving 7 bases of the junction unmatched. CDR3 DNA: TGCGCCAGCAGGGATGGGACAGGTAGCTCCTACGAGCAGTACTTC. It is translated as CASRDGTGSSYEQYF.

This clone appeared a few times. This chain connects TRBV11-2 to TRBJ1-1; unclear D gene. Germline CDR1 and CDR2: SGHAT and FQNNGV. This CDR3 comprises 14 residues. Between the trimmed V and J ends, which lost 5 bases and 1 base, there was a span of 11 bases. The CDR3 loop reads CASSLPIGNTEAFF. The CDR3 DNA reads as TGTGCCAGCAGCCTACCTATCGGGAACACTGAAGCTTTCTTT.

The chain uses TRBV7-9 and TRBJ1-5; 9 bases align to TRBD1. The CDR3 contains 16 residues. Trimming cost V 5 bases and J 7 bases; bases outside gene matches: 12. The germline V gene encodes CDR1 SEHNR and CDR2 FQNEAQ (reference sequence). CDR3 sequence: CASSQGQGPPGQPQHF. DNA for the CDR3: TGTGCCAGCAGCCAGGGACAGGGACCCCCGGGGCAGCCCCAGCATTTT.

The chain couples TRBV6-5 to TRBJ1-6; the D gene is possibly TRBD1 (6 bases). The germline V gene has CDR1 MNHEY and CDR2 SVGAGI. The CDR3 has 14 residues. V was shortened by 6 bases and J by 6 bases, with 12 bases between the two germline ends. CDR3 sequence reads: CASSLQGSNSPLHF. The CDR3 bases are TGTGCCAGCAGCTTACAGGGTTCTAATTCACCCCTCCACTTT.

The chain combines TRBV7-2 with TRBJ2-1; possible D gene TRBD1, 8 bases. The CDR3 loop spans 16 amino acids. From germline, CDR1 is SGHTA and CDR2 FQGNSA. Trimming pared 5 bases from V and 6 bases from J, leaving 20 bases between. This chain's CDR3 is CASSPGGGGRSNEQFF. The CDR3 coding sequence is TGTGCCAGCAGCCCAGGGGGCGGCGGGAGATCCAATGAGCAGTTCTTC.

This clone was seen only a few times. The chain employs TRBV19 and TRBJ1-4; weak D call: TRBD1 (6 bases). This CDR3 is built from 14 residues. V lost 3 bases, J lost 3 bases, and 8 bases lay in between. Germline CDR1 LNHDA, CDR2 SQIVND (reference sequence). Here the CDR3 DNA reads TGTGCCAGTAGTATTCGGACAGCTAATGAAAAACTGTTTTTT. Its protein is CASSIRTANEKLFF.

This clone was detected a few times. The V and J genes are TRBV30 and TRBJ1-5; TRBD1 aligns across 9 bases. Per the germline V gene, CDR1 is GTSNPN and CDR2 is SVGIG (reference sequence). V shed 2 bases, J shed 7 bases, and the junction held 9 bases outside the gene matches. CDR3 size: 15 residues. The CDR3 region has the DNA TGTGCCTGGAGTCCCCGGGACAGGGTGTACCAGCCCCAGCATTTT. It is translated as CAWSPRDRVYQPQHF.

Only one count was recorded for this clone. The chain carries TRBV9 and TRBJ2-4; TRBD2 is a possible D gene (6 bases). Trimming removed 2 bases at V and 6 bases at J, with 18 bases between. CDR1 is SGDLS, CDR2 YYNGEE, per germline. The CDR3 loop spans 16 amino acids. The CDR3: CASSVDGSPTGNIQYF. The CDR3 coding sequence is TGTGCCAGCAGCGTGGACGGGAGTCCAACGGGAAACATTCAGTACTTC. The complete variable domain, with remaining parts taken from reference TRBV9 and TRBJ2-4, reads DSGVTQTPKHLITATGQRVTLRCSPRSGDLSVYWYQQSLDQGLQFLIQYYNGEERAKGNILERFSAQQFPDLHSELNLSSLELGDSALYFCASSVDGSPTGNIQYFGAGTRLSVL.

The chain carries TRBV6-6 and TRBJ1-4; TRBD1 matches 7 bases. Germline values: CDR1 MNHNY, CDR2 SVGAGI (reference sequence). This CDR3 comprises 15 residues. V lost 2 bases and J lost 4; bases outside the gene matches: 4. Here the CDR3 reads CASSYLRDSNEKLFF. CDR3 coding DNA: TGTGCCAGCAGTTACCTCCGGGACAGTAATGAAAAACTGTTTTTT.

The J gene is TRBJ1-1, the V gene TRBV7-3, with a weak D call TRBD1 (5 bases). Deletions cut 5 bases from V and 1 base from J, with 8 bases between. The length of the CDR3 is 13 residues. CDR1 is SGHTA and CDR2 is FQGTGA in the germline V gene. The CDR3 region has the DNA TGTGCCAGCAGCGCCACAGGGAACACTGAAGCTTTCTTT. This translates into CASSATGNTEAFF.